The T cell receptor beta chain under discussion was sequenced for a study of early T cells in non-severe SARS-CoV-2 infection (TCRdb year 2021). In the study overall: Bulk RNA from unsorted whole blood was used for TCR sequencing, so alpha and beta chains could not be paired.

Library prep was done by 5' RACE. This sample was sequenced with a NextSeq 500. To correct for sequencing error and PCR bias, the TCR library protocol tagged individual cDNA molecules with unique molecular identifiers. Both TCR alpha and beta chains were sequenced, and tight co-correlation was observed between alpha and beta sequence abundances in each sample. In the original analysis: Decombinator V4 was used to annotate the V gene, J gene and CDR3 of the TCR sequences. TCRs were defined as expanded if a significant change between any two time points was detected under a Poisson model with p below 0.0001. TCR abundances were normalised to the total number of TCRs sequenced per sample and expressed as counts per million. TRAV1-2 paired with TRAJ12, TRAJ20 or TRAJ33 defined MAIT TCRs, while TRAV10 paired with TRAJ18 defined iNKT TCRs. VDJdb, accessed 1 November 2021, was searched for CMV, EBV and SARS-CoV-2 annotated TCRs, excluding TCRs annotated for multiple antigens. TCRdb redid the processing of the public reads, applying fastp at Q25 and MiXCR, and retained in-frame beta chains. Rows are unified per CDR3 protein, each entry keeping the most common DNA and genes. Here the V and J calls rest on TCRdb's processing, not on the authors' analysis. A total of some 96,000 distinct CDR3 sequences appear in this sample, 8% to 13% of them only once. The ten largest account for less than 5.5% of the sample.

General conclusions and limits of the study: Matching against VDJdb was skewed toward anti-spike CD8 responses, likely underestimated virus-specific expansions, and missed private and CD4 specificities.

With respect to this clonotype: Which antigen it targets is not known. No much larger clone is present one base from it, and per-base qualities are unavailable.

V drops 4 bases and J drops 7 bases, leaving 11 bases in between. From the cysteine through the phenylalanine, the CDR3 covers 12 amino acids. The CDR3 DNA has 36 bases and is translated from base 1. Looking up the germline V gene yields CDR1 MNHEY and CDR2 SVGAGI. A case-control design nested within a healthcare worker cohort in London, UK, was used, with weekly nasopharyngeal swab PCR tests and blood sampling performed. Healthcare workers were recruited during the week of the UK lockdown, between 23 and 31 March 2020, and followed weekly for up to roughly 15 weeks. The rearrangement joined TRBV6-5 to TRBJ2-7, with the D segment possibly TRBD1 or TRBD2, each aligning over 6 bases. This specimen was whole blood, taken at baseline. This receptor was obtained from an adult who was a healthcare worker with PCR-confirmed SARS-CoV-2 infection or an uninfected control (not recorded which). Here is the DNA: TGTGCCAGCAGTTCGGGGGCCCCGGAGCAGTACTTC. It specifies CASSSGAPEQYF.